These 14 T cell receptor beta chains were all obtained from the same sample, sequenced in a study of OX40 agonist ivuxolimab in advanced cancers. The repertoire was sequenced with immunoSEQ multiplex PCR; TCRdb's copy has only in-frame clones and lacks some. In the table there are about 60,000 clones, about 90% of which are singletons. The input for sequencing was CD4+ or CD8+ T cells sorted from blood, taken in a trial of the OX40 agonist ivuxolimab. The source is an adult with an advanced solid tumor such as melanoma, head and neck, liver or kidney cancer.

This clone appeared once. The rearrangement joins TRBV13 to TRBJ1-3; 11 nucleotides agree with TRBD1. The germline CDR1 and CDR2 sequences are PRHDT and FYEKMQ (reference sequence). The CDR3 totals 16 residues. The V and J ends lost 6 bases and 3 bases, in that order; junction bases with no gene match: 7. The CDR3 protein is CASSSGQGAFGNTIYF. CDR3 nucleotide sequence: TGTGCCAGCAGTTCAGGACAGGGGGCTTTTGGAAACACCATATATTTT.

The chain combines TRBV14 with TRBJ2-7, with TRBD1 matching over 7 bases. Germline CDR1 is SGHDN and CDR2 is FVKESK. V lost 5 bases to trimming and J lost 0 bases; unmatched junction nucleotides: 1. This CDR3 has 13 amino acids. The chain's CDR3 is CASSWDSSYEQYF. In DNA form, the CDR3 reads TGTGCCAGCAGCTGGGACAGCTCCTACGAGCAGTACTTC.

In DNA form, the CDR3 reads TGTGCCAGCAGTTTCACCACGGCATCGCAGGGCTACGAGCAGTACTTC. Its protein product is CASSFTTASQGYEQYF. V and J are TRBV6-5 and TRBJ2-7, with a possible D match to TRBD1 (5 bases). The ends were cut back, 4 bases at V and 3 bases at J, with 19 bases in the middle. Germline V gives CDR1 MNHEY, CDR2 SVGAGI. This CDR3 has 16 residues.

The V and J genes are TRBV29-1 and TRBJ2-2; TRBD1 matches 9 bases. Per the germline V gene, CDR1 is SQVTM and CDR2 is ANQGSEA. CDR3 length equals 13 residues. With V trimmed by 7 bases and J by 6 bases, 6 bases remained unmatched. The CDR3 sequence is CSAGQGFPGELFF. The CDR3, as DNA: TGCAGCGCTGGACAGGGGTTCCCCGGGGAGCTGTTTTTT.

The V call is TRBV4-1, the J call TRBJ2-1, with 9 bases lining up with TRBD2. Germline-derived CDR1 and CDR2 are MGHRA and YSYEKL. The CDR3 covers 16 residues. V lost 1 base and J lost 10; bases outside the gene matches: 11. The chain's CDR3 is CASSQVSLAGPREQFF. Written as DNA, the CDR3 is TGCGCCAGCAGCCAAGTGAGTCTAGCGGGGCCTAGGGAGCAGTTCTTC.

V usage is TRBV2 and J usage is TRBJ2-1, with TRBD1 matching over 8 bases. The CDR3 extends over 14 amino acids. V gave up 7 bases and J gave up 6 bases; unmatched junction bases: 8. CDR1 SNHLY and CDR2 FYNNEI come from the germline V gene. CDR3 sequence reads: CASKRQGAVNEQFF. The CDR3 DNA reads TGTGCCAGCAAGCGGCAGGGGGCAGTCAATGAGCAGTTCTTC.

The genes are TRBV5-1 and TRBJ2-7; 14 bases align to TRBD2. J was trimmed by 4 bases and V by 2 bases; bases with no gene match: 2. The CDR3 sequence is 15 residues long. Per germline, CDR1 SGHRS and CDR2 YFSETQ. CDR3 residues: CASSFRLAGGYEQYF. Here the CDR3 DNA reads TGCGCCAGCAGCTTCAGACTAGCGGGAGGGTACGAGCAGTACTTC.

V and J are TRBV5-4 and TRBJ2-2, with 13 bases matching TRBD2. V shed 5 bases, J shed 7 bases, and the junction held 8 bases outside the gene matches. Germline V lookup: CDR1 SGHNT, CDR2 YYREEE (reference sequence). The CDR3 sequence is 16 residues long. In DNA, the CDR3 is TGTGCCAGCAGTAATGGACTAGCGGGAGATTTCGGGGAGCTGTTTTTT. Translation: CASSNGLAGDFGELFF.

The chain uses TRBV13 and TRBJ2-5; 7 bases agree with TRBD1. Losses at the gene ends were 5 bases for V and 2 bases for J; bases not matched to a gene: 11. Germline values: CDR1 PRHDT, CDR2 FYEKMQ (reference sequence). The CDR3 runs to 16 residues. The DNA of the CDR3 is TGTGCCAGCAGCCCCCGCGGAAGGGGGCGGCAAGAGACCCAGTACTTC. Its translation is CASSPRGRGRQETQYF.

This clone was observed a single time. The chain uses TRBV29-1 and TRBJ2-1; TRBD2 matches at 11 bases. CDR1 is SQVTM, CDR2 ANQGSEA, per germline. Trimming took 3 bases from V and 7 from J; bases not matched to a gene: 5. The CDR3 runs 14 residues. Here the CDR3 DNA reads TGCAGCGTTGAGACTAGCGGGATTCAAAATGAGCAGTTCTTC. It specifies CSVETSGIQNEQFF.

J is TRBJ2-7 and V is TRBV11-3, with 12 bases matching TRBD2. From germline, CDR1 is SGHNT and CDR2 YENEEA. This CDR3 spans 15 amino acids. Trimming cost V 5 bases and J 1 base; bases outside gene matches: 3. The CDR3 DNA reads TGTGCCAGCAGCGAGACTAGCGGGAGTTCCTACGAGCAGTACTTC. Its protein is CASSETSGSSYEQYF.

The chain has TRBV28 and TRBJ2-4, with D possibly being TRBD1 (6 bases). Per the germline V gene, CDR1 is MDHEN and CDR2 is SYDVKM. The CDR3 loop spans 15 amino acids. Trimming took 3 bases from V and 1 from J, leaving 10 bases between them. The CDR3 DNA reads as TGTGCCAGCAGTTTGAGGGGGTCCGCCAAAAACATTCAGTACTTC. Protein sequence: CASSLRGSAKNIQYF.

The chain carries TRBV6-1 and TRBJ2-7; 7 bases fit TRBD1. Germline V CDR1 and CDR2: MNHNS, SASEGT. The junction had 10 bases not matched to a gene; V was cut back by 3 bases and J by 2 bases. This CDR3 is 16 amino acids long. In nucleotides, the CDR3 is TGTGCCAGCAGTGACCCGCAGGGGGAAGTAACCTACGAGCAGTACTTC. Its protein product is CASSDPQGEVTYEQYF.

The V gene is TRBV30, the J gene TRBJ2-3; 11 nucleotides match TRBD1. This CDR3 region has 16 residues. Losses at the gene ends were 2 bases for V and 1 base for J; bases not matched to a gene: 5. CDR1 GTSNPN and CDR2 SVGIG come from the germline V gene (reference sequence). The CDR3 DNA reads as TGTGCCTGGAGTTCGGACAGGGGGCCCGGCACAGATACGCAGTATTTT. It is translated as CAWSSDRGPGTDTQYF. Based on the CDR3 plus reference TRBV30 and TRBJ2-3, the full variable domain is SQTIHQWPATLVQPVGSPLSLECTVEGTSNPNLYWYRQAAGRGLQLLFYSVGIGQISSEVPQNLSASRPQDRQFILSSKKLLLSDSGFYLCAWSSDRGPGTDTQYFGPGTRLTVL.